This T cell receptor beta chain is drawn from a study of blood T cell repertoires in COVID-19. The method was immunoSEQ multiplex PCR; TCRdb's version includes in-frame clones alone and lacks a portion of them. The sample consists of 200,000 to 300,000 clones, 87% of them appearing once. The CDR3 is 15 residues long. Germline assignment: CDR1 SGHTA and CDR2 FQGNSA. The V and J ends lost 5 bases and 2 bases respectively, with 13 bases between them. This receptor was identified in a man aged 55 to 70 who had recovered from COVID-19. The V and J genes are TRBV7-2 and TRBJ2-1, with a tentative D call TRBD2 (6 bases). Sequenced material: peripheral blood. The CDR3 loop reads CASSPFWGAYNEQFF. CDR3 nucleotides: TGTGCCAGCAGCCCCTTCTGGGGGGCCTACAATGAGCAGTTCTTC.